A selection of T cell receptor beta chains follows, all from one sample in a study of shared clonotypes between healthy human individuals. TCRdb's copy holds only in-frame clones and misses some; the assay was immunoSEQ multiplex PCR. The profile covers about 520,000 clones, with 81% appearing a single time and 12% taken by the ten largest. The sequenced material came from PBMCs. The source of these receptors is a woman between 35 and 50 years old in good health. Some clones in this sample may be carry-over from other donors' samples. CDR3s include the opening cysteine and the closing phenylalanine or tryptophan. D genes are given only for firm matches. Size is omitted from some rows. Given values are once, few, many or a class for expanded clones.

TRBJ2-5	-	-	TRBV30	13	CAWSISRHETQYF	TGTGCCTGGAGTATTAGTCGGCACGAGACCCAGTACTTC
TRBJ2-5	-	-	TRBV6-1	11	CASSEFTDQYF	TGTGCCAGCAGTGAATTTACAGACCAGTACTTC
TRBJ1-4	-	-	TRBV19	13	CASSRGPNEKLFF	TGTGCCAGTAGTAGGGGCCCTAATGAAAAACTGTTTTTT
TRBJ1-2	-	-	TRBV30	12	CAWRIGSGGYTF	TGTGCCTGGAGGATAGGGTCCGGAGGCTACACCTTC
TRBJ1-2	once	TRBD1	TRBV7-9	18	CASSLRAGAGGANYGYTF	TGTGCCAGCAGCTTAAGGGCGGGGGCAGGGGGCGCGAACTATGGCTACACCTTC
TRBJ2-7	-	-	TRBV5-4	13	CASSFRGANEQYF	TGTGCCAGCAGCTTTCGGGGGGCGAACGAGCAGTACTTC
TRBJ1-2	-	-	TRBV20-1	11	CSAPALAGYTF	TGCAGTGCCCCGGCGCTGGCTGGCTACACCTTC
TRBJ1-2	few	-	TRBV19	18	CASSMGGTRGSRRDGYTF	TGTGCCAGTAGTATGGGGGGAACACGGGGGTCCCGGCGAGATGGCTACACCTTC
TRBJ2-7	-	-	TRBV19	14	CASSIDRASYEQYF	TGTGCCAGTAGTATAGACCGGGCCTCCTACGAGCAGTACTTC
TRBJ2-7	-	TRBD2	TRBV5-4	16	CASSTKREGSSYEQYF	TGTGCCAGCAGCACCAAGCGGGAGGGAAGCTCCTACGAGCAGTACTTC
TRBJ2-5	-	-	TRBV18	15	CASSRSSSRLETQYF	TGTGCCAGCTCACGGTCTAGCTCCAGACTAGAGACCCAGTACTTC
TRBJ2-7	-	TRBD2	TRBV18	14	CASSPREGAGEQYF	TGTGCCAGCTCACCACGGGAGGGAGCGGGAGAGCAGTACTTC
TRBJ2-3	-	-	TRBV10-2	12	CASRYYTDTQYF	TGCGCCAGCAGATATTACACAGATACGCAGTATTTT
TRBJ2-7	few	-	TRBV30	13	CAWSVPEGHEQYF	TGTGCCTGGAGTGTCCCTGAGGGTCACGAGCAGTACTTC
TRBJ2-2	-	-	TRBV28	14	CASSTRVGTGELFF	TGTGCCAGCAGTACTAGGGTGGGGACCGGGGAGCTGTTTTTT
TRBJ1-2	-	-	TRBV7-3	16	CASSQFTPRQGDGYTF	TGTGCCAGCAGCCAATTTACCCCCAGGCAGGGAGATGGCTACACCTTC
TRBJ2-7	-	-	TRBV15	15	CATSTPLGETREQYF	TGTGCCACCAGTACCCCCCTGGGGGAGACTCGGGAGCAGTACTTC
TRBJ2-7	-	TRBD1	TRBV6-6	14	CASSPGTALYEQYF	TGTGCCAGCAGTCCCGGGACAGCTTTATACGAGCAGTACTTC
TRBJ2-6	few	-	TRBV11-2	14	CASSLGQGSNVLTF	TGTGCCAGCAGCTTAGGACAAGGGAGCAACGTCCTGACTTTC
TRBJ1-4	once	-	TRBV27	18	CASSLTPPRHSTNEKLFF	TGTGCCAGCAGTTTAACCCCGCCAAGACACTCAACTAATGAAAAACTGTTTTTT
TRBJ1-2	-	-	TRBV4-1	18	CASSRALGWDGANYGYTF	TGCGCCAGCAGCCGCGCCCTAGGCTGGGACGGAGCTAACTATGGCTACACCTTC
TRBJ1-2	-	-	TRBV7-5	20	CVRSLVFPRAGRRRGYGYTF	TGTGTCAGAAGCTTAGTATTTCCCCGGGCGGGCAGAAGGAGGGGATATGGCTACACCTTC
TRBJ1-2	-	-	TRBV5-8	14	CASSPWTVFNGYTF	TGTGCCAGCAGCCCGTGGACAGTATTTAATGGCTACACCTTC
TRBJ2-7	many	-	TRBV6-5	15	CASSFNTGWGYEQYF	TGTGCCAGCAGTTTCAATACAGGGTGGGGCTACGAGCAGTACTTC
TRBJ1-2	-	-	TRBV12-1	9	CASSFLYTF	TGTGCCAGCAGCTTTCTCTACACCTTC
TRBJ2-7	few	TRBD2	TRBV19	16	CASSIDSASGNYEQYF	TGTGCCAGTAGTATAGATTCGGCTAGCGGAAACTACGAGCAGTACTTC
TRBJ2-1	-	TRBD2	TRBV9	16	CASSPGPSGPYNEQFF	TGTGCCAGCAGTCCCGGCCCTAGCGGCCCCTACAATGAGCAGTTCTTC
TRBJ2-1	-	TRBD2	TRBV7-3	16	CASSLRGTSGSNEQFF	TGTGCCAGCAGCTTACGTGGGACTAGCGGGAGCAATGAGCAGTTCTTC
TRBJ2-7	once	TRBD2	TRBV7-9	15	CASSLEAGGPYEQYF	TGTGCCAGCAGCTTAGAAGCGGGAGGGCCGTACGAGCAGTACTTC
TRBJ2-1	once	-	TRBV6-5	11	CASTLHNEQFF	TGTGCCAGCACGCTTCACAATGAGCAGTTCTTC
TRBJ2-7	once	TRBD2	TRBV9	15	CASSPSGIYGNEQYF	TGTGCCAGCAGTCCTAGCGGGATTTACGGGAACGAGCAGTACTTC
TRBJ2-7	-	TRBD2	TRBV29-1	17	CSVGGRTSGLPSYEQYF	TGCAGCGTTGGGGGGCGGACTAGCGGGCTCCCCTCCTACGAGCAGTACTTC
TRBJ2-7	many	-	TRBV27	16	CASSPTPGGSSYEQYF	TGTGCCAGCAGCCCCACGCCAGGGGGGAGCTCCTACGAGCAGTACTTC
TRBJ1-3	-	-	TRBV5-4	13	CASSRTTGNTIYF	TGTGCCAGCAGCCGGACTACAGGAAACACCATATATTTT
TRBJ2-1	-	-	TRBV6-1	12	CASSRSYNEQFF	TGTGCCAGCAGCAGGAGCTACAATGAGCAGTTCTTC
TRBJ1-3	-	-	TRBV5-3	15	CARSLAPGSGNTIYF	TGTGCCAGAAGCCTGGCTCCGGGCTCTGGAAACACCATATATTTT
TRBJ1-1	-	-	TRBV20-1	11	CSATPNTEAFF	TGCAGTGCTACTCCGAACACTGAAGCTTTCTTT
TRBJ1-5	once	TRBD1	TRBV5-1	16	CASSLTGQGSIEPQHF	TGCGCCAGCAGCTTGACGGGACAGGGTTCAATTGAGCCCCAGCATTTT
TRBJ2-2	-	-	TRBV29-1	14	CSVVIRGLTGELFF	TGCAGCGTTGTAATCCGGGGACTCACCGGGGAGCTGTTTTTT
TRBJ2-3	-	TRBD2	TRBV27	15	CASSWGTSGEVGQYF	TGTGCCAGCAGTTGGGGGACTAGCGGGGAGGTGGGGCAGTATTTT
TRBJ2-7	once	-	TRBV27	14	CANDIEGDTYEQYF	TGTGCCAATGATATAGAGGGGGATACCTACGAGCAGTACTTC
TRBJ1-4	-	-	TRBV19	13	CASSSGISEKLFF	TGTGCCAGTAGTTCAGGGATAAGTGAAAAACTGTTTTTT
TRBJ1-4	-	-	TRBV7-9	12	CASSRDHEKLFF	TGTGCCAGCAGCCGGGACCATGAAAAACTGTTTTTT
TRBJ2-1	-	TRBD1	TRBV29-1	12	CSEKTGWNEQFF	TGCAGCGAGAAGACAGGGTGGAATGAGCAGTTCTTC
TRBJ2-7	-	TRBD2	TRBV7-2	15	CASSGSGRARNEQYF	TGTGCCAGCAGCGGTAGCGGGAGGGCCAGAAACGAGCAGTACTTC
TRBJ2-7	-	-	TRBV29-1	15	CSALGWAGGLDEQYF	TGCAGCGCGCTAGGGTGGGCAGGGGGGTTAGACGAGCAGTACTTC